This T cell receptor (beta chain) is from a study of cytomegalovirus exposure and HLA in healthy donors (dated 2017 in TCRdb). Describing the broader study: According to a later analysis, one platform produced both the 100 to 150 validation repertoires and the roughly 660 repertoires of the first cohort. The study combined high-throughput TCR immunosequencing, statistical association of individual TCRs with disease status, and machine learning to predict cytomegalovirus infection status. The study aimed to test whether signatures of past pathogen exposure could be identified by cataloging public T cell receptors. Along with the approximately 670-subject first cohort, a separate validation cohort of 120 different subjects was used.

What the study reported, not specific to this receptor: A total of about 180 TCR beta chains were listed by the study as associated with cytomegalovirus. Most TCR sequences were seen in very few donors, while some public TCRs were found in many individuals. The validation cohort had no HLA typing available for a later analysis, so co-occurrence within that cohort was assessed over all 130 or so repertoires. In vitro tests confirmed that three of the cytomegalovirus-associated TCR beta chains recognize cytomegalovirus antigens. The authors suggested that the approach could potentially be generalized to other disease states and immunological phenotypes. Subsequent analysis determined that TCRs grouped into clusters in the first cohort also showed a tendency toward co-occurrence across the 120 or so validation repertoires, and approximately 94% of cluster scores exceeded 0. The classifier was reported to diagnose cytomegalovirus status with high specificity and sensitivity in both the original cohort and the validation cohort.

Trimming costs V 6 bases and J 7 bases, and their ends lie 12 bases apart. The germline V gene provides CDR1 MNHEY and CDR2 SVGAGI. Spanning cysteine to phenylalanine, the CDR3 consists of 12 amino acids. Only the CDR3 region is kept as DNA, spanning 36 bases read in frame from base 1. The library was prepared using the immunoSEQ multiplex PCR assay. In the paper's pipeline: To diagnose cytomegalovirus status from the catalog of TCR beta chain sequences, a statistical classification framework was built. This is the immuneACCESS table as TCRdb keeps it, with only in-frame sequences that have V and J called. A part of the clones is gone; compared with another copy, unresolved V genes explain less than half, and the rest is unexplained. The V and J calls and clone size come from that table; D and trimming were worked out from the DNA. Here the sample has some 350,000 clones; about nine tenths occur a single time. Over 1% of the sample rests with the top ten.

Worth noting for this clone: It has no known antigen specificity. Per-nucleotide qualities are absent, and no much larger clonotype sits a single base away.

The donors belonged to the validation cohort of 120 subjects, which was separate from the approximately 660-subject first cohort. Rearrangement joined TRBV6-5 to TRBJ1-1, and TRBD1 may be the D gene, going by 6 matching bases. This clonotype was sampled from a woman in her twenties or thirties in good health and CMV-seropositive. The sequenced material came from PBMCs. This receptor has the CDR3 CASRSTGREAFF. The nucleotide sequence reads TGTGCCAGCAGGTCGACAGGCCGTGAAGCTTTCTTT.